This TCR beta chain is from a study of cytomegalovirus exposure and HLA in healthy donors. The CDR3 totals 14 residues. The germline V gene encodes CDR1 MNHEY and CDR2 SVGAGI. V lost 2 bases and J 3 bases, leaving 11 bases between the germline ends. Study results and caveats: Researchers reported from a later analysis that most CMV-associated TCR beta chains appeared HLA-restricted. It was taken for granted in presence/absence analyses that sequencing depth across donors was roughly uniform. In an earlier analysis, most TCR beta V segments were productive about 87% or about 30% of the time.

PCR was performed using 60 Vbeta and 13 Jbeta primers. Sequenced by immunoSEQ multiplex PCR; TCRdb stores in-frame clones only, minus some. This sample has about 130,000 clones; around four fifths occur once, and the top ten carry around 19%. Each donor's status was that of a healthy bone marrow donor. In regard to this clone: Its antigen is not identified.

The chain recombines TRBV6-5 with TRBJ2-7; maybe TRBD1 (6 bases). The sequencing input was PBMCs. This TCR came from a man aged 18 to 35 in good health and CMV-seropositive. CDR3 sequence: CASSYGDTFYEQYF. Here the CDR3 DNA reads TGTGCCAGCAGTTACGGGGACACCTTCTACGAGCAGTACTTC.